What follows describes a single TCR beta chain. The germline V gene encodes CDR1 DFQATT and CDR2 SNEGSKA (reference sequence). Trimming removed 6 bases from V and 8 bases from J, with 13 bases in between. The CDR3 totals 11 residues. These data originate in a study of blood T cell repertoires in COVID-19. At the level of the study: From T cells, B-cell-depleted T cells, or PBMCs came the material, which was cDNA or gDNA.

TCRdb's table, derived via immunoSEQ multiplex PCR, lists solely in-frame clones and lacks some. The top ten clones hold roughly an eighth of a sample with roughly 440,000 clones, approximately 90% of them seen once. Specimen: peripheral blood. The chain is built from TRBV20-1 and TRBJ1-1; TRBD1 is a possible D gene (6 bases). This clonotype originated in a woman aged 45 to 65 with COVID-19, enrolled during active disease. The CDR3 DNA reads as TGCAGTGCGAACTTACAGGGAGAAGCTTTCTTT. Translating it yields CSANLQGEAFF.